Below are 24 T cell receptor beta chains sequenced from a single sample in a study of OX40 agonist ivuxolimab in advanced cancers. Profiled with immunoSEQ multiplex PCR; TCRdb holds only in-frame clones, not every one. Here the sample spans roughly 45,000 clones, about nine tenths being singletons. The input for sequencing was CD4+ or CD8+ T cells sorted from blood, taken in a trial of the OX40 agonist ivuxolimab. These receptors were collected from an adult with an advanced solid tumor such as melanoma, head and neck, liver or kidney cancer.

The chain uses TRBV7-9 and TRBJ2-3; 11 bases match TRBD2. This CDR3 region has 15 residues. CDR1 is SEHNR, CDR2 FQNEAQ, per germline (reference sequence). Trimming cost V 3 bases and J 5 bases; bases outside gene matches: 4. The CDR3 bases are TGTGCCAGCAGCTTGGCTAGCGGGGGGATAGATACGCAGTATTTT. Translation gives CASSLASGGIDTQYF.

This chain uses TRBV19 with TRBJ2-3; a possible D gene is TRBD2 (6 bases). Germline CDR1 LNHDA, CDR2 SQIVND (reference sequence). Deletions cut 5 bases from V and 4 bases from J, with 13 bases between. The CDR3 has 14 residues. The CDR3 loop reads CASSFGGESDTQYF. CDR3 sequence (DNA): TGTGCCAGTAGTTTTGGCGGGGAGTCAGATACGCAGTATTTT.

The J gene is TRBJ1-1, the V gene TRBV7-9; D gene unclear. This CDR3 has 13 amino acids. V was cut by 1 base and J by 3 bases, with 6 bases left in between. The germline CDR1 and CDR2 sequences are SEHNR and FQNEAQ (reference sequence). CDR3 amino acids: CASSLGPYTEAFF. The CDR3 coding sequence is TGTGCCAGCAGCTTAGGGCCCTACACTGAAGCTTTCTTT.

In its sample, this clone was seen once. The CDR3 spells CASSPHRRGDEQYF. In DNA, the CDR3 is TGTGCCAGCAGCCCCCACCGGCGAGGGGACGAGCAGTACTTC. The rearrangement links TRBV27 to TRBJ2-7; D tentatively fits TRBD1 or TRBD2 (5 bases each). In germline, CDR1 is MNHEY, CDR2 SMNVEV (reference sequence). Trimming pared 6 bases from V and 5 bases from J, leaving 17 bases between. This CDR3 has 14 residues.

J is TRBJ2-5 and V is TRBV5-1; 10 bases align to TRBD2. The length of the CDR3 is 18 residues. V was clipped by 3 bases and J by 1 base; unmatched bases: 12. Germline V gene sequence: CDR1 SGHRS, CDR2 YFSETQ. In nucleotides, the CDR3 is TGCGCCAGCAGCTGGCATCGCGGTAGCGGGGGGCCCCAAGAGACCCAGTACTTC. It translates to CASSWHRGSGGPQETQYF. The whole variable domain, remainder taken from reference TRBV5-1 and TRBJ2-5, is KAGVTQTPRYLIKTRGQQVTLSCSPISGHRSVSWYQQTPGQGLQFLFEYFSETQRNKGNFPGRFSGRQFSNSRSEMNVSTLELGDSALYLCASSWHRGSGGPQETQYFGPGTRLLVL.

The CDR3: CASSPGWGATTEAFF. The CDR3, as DNA: TGTGCCAGCAGCCCCGGGTGGGGGGCGACCACTGAAGCTTTCTTT. The chain links TRBV7-4 to TRBJ1-1; weak D call: TRBD1 (6 bases). The V end lost 5 bases, the J end lost 4 bases, and 17 bases lay between the germline ends. The CDR3 loop spans 15 amino acids. The germline V gene has CDR1 SGHVT and CDR2 SQSDAQ.

A single count supports this clone. V usage is TRBV4-1 and J usage is TRBJ2-4; TRBD1 might be the D (5 bases). CDR3 length equals 13 residues. V gave up 5 bases and J gave up 9 bases, with 14 bases separating them. Germline CDR1 MGHRA, CDR2 YSYEKL. As DNA, the CDR3 is TGCGCCAGCAGCTCGGACAATCTGGCCATTCAGTACTTC. Translating gives CASSSDNLAIQYF.

This chain links TRBV6-5 with TRBJ2-1, with D perhaps matching TRBD1 (6 bases). V shed 0 bases and J shed 4 bases, with 10 bases lying between them. Germline lookup yields CDR1 MNHEY and CDR2 SVGAGI. The CDR3 is 15 residues long. As DNA, the CDR3 is TGTGCCAGCAGTTACTCGGGACACCTGTACAATGAGCAGTTCTTC. Its translation is CASSYSGHLYNEQFF.

The CDR3 sequence is CASSYSTDRGTGELFF. CDR3 in DNA: TGTGCCAGCAGTTACTCAACGGACAGGGGGACCGGGGAGCTGTTTTTT. The rearrangement uses TRBV6-5 and TRBJ2-2; the match to TRBD1 covers 10 bases. CDR1 and CDR2 (germline): MNHEY, SVGAGI. The CDR3 sequence is 16 residues long. V dropped 0 bases and J dropped 5; count of bases not matched to a gene: 3.

This clone has only one observation. This chain links TRBV7-9 with TRBJ2-1; D is unclear. The CDR3 length is 15 residues. V was trimmed by 2 bases and J by 5 bases, leaving 13 bases between them. Germline V gene data show CDR1 as SEHNR and CDR2 as FQNEAQ (reference sequence). The CDR3 DNA reads as TGTGCCAGCAGCTTATCCGGGTGGGCAGACAATGAGCAGTTCTTC. Translating it yields CASSLSGWADNEQFF.

The chain has TRBV7-9 and TRBJ1-4; 7 bases align to TRBD1. J was trimmed by 5 bases and V by 6 bases; bases with no gene match: 6. Per germline, CDR1 SEHNR and CDR2 FQNEAQ (reference sequence). This CDR3 is 14 amino acids long. The CDR3 is CASSFEGANEKLFF. CDR3 nucleotide sequence: TGTGCCAGCAGTTTCGAGGGGGCGAATGAAAAACTGTTTTTT.

The table lists this clone with a few counts. The rearrangement uses TRBV6-1 and TRBJ2-3; 12 bases map to TRBD2. Germline-derived CDR1 and CDR2 are MNHNS and SASEGT. There are 15 residues in the CDR3. J gave up 4 bases and V 3 bases, and 2 bases lay outside the gene matches. This CDR3 is CASSESSGGADTQYF. DNA for the CDR3: TGTGCCAGCAGTGAGTCTAGCGGGGGGGCAGATACGCAGTATTTT.

This chain connects TRBV10-3 to TRBJ1-2; no clear D gene. The CDR3 has 11 residues. Germline CDR1 ENHRY, CDR2 SYGVKD. V lost 6 bases to trimming and J lost 4 bases, with 6 bases between them. This chain's CDR3 is CAIRGSYGYTF. The CDR3 DNA sequence: TGTGCCATCAGGGGAAGCTATGGCTACACCTTC.

The chain is built from TRBV6-6 and TRBJ1-2, with a weak D call TRBD1 (5 bases). CDR3 length: 14 amino acids. The V gene lost 5 bases and the J gene lost 4 bases, with 14 bases spanning the gap. CDR1 MNHNY and CDR2 SVGAGI come from the germline V gene (reference sequence). The CDR3 loop is CASSGTGTGYGYTF. Here the CDR3 DNA reads TGTGCCAGCAGTGGAACCGGGACGGGCTATGGCTACACCTTC.

The V and J genes are TRBV5-6 and TRBJ2-1; D uncertain. The CDR3 is 12 amino acids. CDR1 SGHDT and CDR2 YYEEEE come from the germline V gene. The V and J ends lost 4 bases and 9 bases respectively, with 11 bases between them. In DNA form, the CDR3 reads TGTGCCAGCAGCCCAAACTCCCCTGAGCAGTTCTTC. It specifies CASSPNSPEQFF.

About this clone: This specimen includes other DNA sequences encoding the same CDR3. The chain has TRBV29-1 and TRBJ2-5; 9 nucleotides match TRBD2. The CDR3 totals 14 residues. V trimming: 4 bases; J trimming: 5 bases; junction bases outside the gene matches: 8. Germline values: CDR1 SQVTM, CDR2 ANQGSEA. For the CDR3, the DNA is TGCAGCGTTGTCTGGCGGGGGGGGCGGGAGACCCAGTACTTC. Encoded protein: CSVVWRGGRETQYF.

The chain combines TRBV7-2 with TRBJ2-2; 8 nucleotides agree with TRBD2. The CDR3 runs to 14 residues. CDR1 and CDR2 from the germline V gene are SGHTA and FQGNSA. J lost 5 bases, V lost 1 base, and 0 bases had no gene match. CDR3 loop: CASSLGGGTGELFF. The CDR3 DNA reads as TGTGCCAGCAGCTTAGGCGGGGGGACCGGGGAGCTGTTTTTT.

This chain connects TRBV6-4 to TRBJ2-7; 11 nucleotides match TRBD1. The junction had 5 bases not matched to a gene; V was cut back by 1 base and J by 3 bases. This CDR3 is 16 amino acids long. Germline CDR1 reads MRHNA; CDR2 reads SNTAGT. CDR3 bases: TGTGCCAGCAGTGACTATCCGGGACAGGGGGTCTACGAGCAGTACGTC. Its protein product is CASSDYPGQGVYEQYV.

The J gene is TRBJ1-2, the V gene TRBV27; 7 positions match TRBD1. The trim removed 8 bases at V and 0 bases at J, leaving 6 bases unmatched. Germline V lookup: CDR1 MNHEY, CDR2 SMNVEV (reference sequence). The CDR3 is 14 residues long. The CDR3 region is CASSPGQTNYGYTF. As DNA, the CDR3 is TGTGCCAGCTCACCGGGACAGACTAACTATGGCTACACCTTC.

The chain is built from TRBV5-1 and TRBJ2-3; 7 bases are shared with TRBD1. The germline gives CDR1 SGHRS, CDR2 YFSETQ. Trimming took 3 bases from V and 6 from J; bases not matched to a gene: 10. This CDR3 has 15 amino acids. This CDR3 reads CASSWVTGDMDTQYF. The CDR3 coding sequence is TGCGCCAGCAGCTGGGTTACAGGGGATATGGATACGCAGTATTTT.

J is TRBJ1-5 and V is TRBV19, with TRBD1 identical over 7 bases. J gave up 2 bases and V 7 bases, and 5 bases lay outside the gene matches. Germline loops: CDR1 LNHDA, CDR2 SQIVND (reference sequence). CDR3 length equals 14 residues. As DNA, the CDR3 is TGTGCCAGTAACCCCGACAGGGGCAATCAGCCCCAGCATTTT. Its protein product is CASNPDRGNQPQHF.

The chain couples TRBV6-5 to TRBJ2-7, with D possibly called TRBD1 or TRBD2 (5 bases each). CDR1 and CDR2 from the germline V gene are MNHEY and SVGAGI. This CDR3 is 13 amino acids long. V gave up 7 bases and J gave up 1 base, with 11 bases separating them. CDR3 in amino acids: CASTGGASYEQYF. CDR3 sequence (DNA): TGTGCCAGCACTGGGGGAGCATCCTACGAGCAGTACTTC.

This clone was seen just once. The gene calls are TRBV10-3 and TRBJ2-7, with a weak D call TRBD2 (5 bases). CDR1 is ENHRY, CDR2 SYGVKD, per germline. The V end lost 0 bases, the J end lost 6 bases, and 12 bases lay between the germline ends. The CDR3 is 14 residues long. The CDR3: CAISESKGSTEQYF. The DNA for the CDR3 is TGTGCCATCAGTGAGTCGAAAGGGAGTACCGAGCAGTACTTC.

The V and J genes are TRBV2 and TRBJ2-3; the match to TRBD2 covers 16 bases. The CDR3 runs to 18 residues. V dropped 5 bases and J dropped 4; count of bases not matched to a gene: 9. Germline V gene data show CDR1 as SNHLY and CDR2 as FYNNEI. Here the CDR3 reads CASSLSGTSGGAADTQYF. In DNA, the CDR3 is TGTGCCAGCAGTCTCTCCGGGACTAGCGGGGGGGCAGCAGATACGCAGTATTTT.